The source of this T cell receptor beta chain is a study of cytomegalovirus exposure and HLA in healthy donors. Turning to the study itself: Findings of an earlier analysis included about 100 million unique TCR beta sequences from some 190 million T cells.

The PCR had 60 Vbeta and 13 Jbeta primers. Methods used by the authors: Counted up in a later analysis, unique TCR beta chains came to about 80 million, with around 11 million shared. Libraries were prepared by immunoSEQ multiplex PCR; TCRdb keeps only in-frame clonotypes and omits some of them. V, J and clone size are those of that table, while D and trimming were read from the DNA. Of some 180,000 clones in the sample, less than 90% were seen once. A word on this clone: Its target is unknown.

This CDR3 region has 16 residues. V was trimmed by 2 bases and J by 0 bases, leaving 11 bases between them. The germline V gene encodes CDR1 SGHRS and CDR2 YFSETQ. General study findings and limits: Immune exposure information comprised only CMV serostatus.

J is TRBJ2-2 and V is TRBV5-1; D remains unclear. This TCR was sampled from a girl under two years old in good health and CMV-seronegative. The sequencing sample was made of PBMCs. CDR3 loop: CASSFSTPSNTGELFF. For the CDR3, the DNA is TGCGCCAGCAGCTTCTCAACACCCTCGAACACCGGGGAGCTGTTTTTT.